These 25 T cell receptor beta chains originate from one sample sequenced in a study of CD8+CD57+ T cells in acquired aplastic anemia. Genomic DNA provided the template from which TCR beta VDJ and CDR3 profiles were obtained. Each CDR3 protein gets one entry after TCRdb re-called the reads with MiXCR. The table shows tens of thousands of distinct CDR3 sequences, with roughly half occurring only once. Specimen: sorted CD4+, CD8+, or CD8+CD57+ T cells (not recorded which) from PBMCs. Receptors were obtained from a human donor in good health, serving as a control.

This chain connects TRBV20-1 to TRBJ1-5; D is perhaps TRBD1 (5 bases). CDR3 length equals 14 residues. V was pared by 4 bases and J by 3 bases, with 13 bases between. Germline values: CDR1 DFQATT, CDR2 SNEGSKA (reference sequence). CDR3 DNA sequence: TGCAGTGCTAACCAGGGCGCCTTCAATCAGCCCCAGCATTTT. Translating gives CSANQGAFNQPQHF.

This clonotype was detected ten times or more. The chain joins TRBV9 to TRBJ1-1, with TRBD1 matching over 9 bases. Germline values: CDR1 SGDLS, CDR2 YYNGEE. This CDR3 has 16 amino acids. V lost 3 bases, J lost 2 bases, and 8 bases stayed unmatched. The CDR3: CASSASRQGGNTEAFF. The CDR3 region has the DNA TGTGCCAGCAGCGCATCTCGACAGGGGGGAAACACTGAAGCTTTCTTT.

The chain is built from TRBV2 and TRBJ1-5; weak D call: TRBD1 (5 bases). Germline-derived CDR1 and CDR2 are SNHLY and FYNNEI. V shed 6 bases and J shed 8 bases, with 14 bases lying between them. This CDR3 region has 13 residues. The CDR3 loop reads CASSWGLEEPQHF. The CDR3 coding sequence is TGTGCCAGCAGCTGGGGACTGGAGGAGCCCCAGCATTTT.

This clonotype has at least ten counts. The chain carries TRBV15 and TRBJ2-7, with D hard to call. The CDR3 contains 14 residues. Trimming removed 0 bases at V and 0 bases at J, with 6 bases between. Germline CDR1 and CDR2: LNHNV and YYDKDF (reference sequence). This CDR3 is CATSREGASYEQYF. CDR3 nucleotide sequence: TGTGCCACCAGCAGAGAGGGCGCCTCCTACGAGCAGTACTTC.

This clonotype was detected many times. In nucleotides, the CDR3 is TGTGCCAGCAGCTTAGCGAGGGGGGACACTGAAGCTTTCTTT. This sequence encodes CASSLARGDTEAFF. The chain combines TRBV7-6 with TRBJ1-1; maybe TRBD1 (6 bases). V dropped 0 bases and J dropped 3 bases, with 8 bases sitting between them. The V gene's germline CDR1 is SGHVS and CDR2 FNYEAQ. There are 14 residues in the CDR3. The variable domain in full, with the rest retrieved from reference TRBV7-6 and TRBJ1-1, is GAGVSQSPRYKVTKRGQDVALRCDPISGHVSLYWYRQALGQGPEFLTYFNYEAQQDKSGLPNDRFSAERPEGSISTLTIQRTEQRDSAMYRCASSLARGDTEAFFGQGTRLTVV.

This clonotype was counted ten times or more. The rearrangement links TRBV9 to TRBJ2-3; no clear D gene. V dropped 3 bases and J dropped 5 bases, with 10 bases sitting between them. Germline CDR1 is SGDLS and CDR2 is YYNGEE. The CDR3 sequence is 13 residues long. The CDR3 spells CASSGMIGDTQYF. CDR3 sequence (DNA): TGTGCCAGCAGCGGGATGATTGGAGATACGCAGTATTTT.

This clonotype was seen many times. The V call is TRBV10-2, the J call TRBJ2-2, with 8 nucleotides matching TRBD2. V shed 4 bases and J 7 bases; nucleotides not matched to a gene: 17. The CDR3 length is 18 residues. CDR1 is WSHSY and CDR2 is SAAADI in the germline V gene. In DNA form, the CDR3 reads TGCGCCAGCAGTGTCCATCTCGAGGTAGCGGGGAAGGGCGGGGAGCTGTTTTTT. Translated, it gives CASSVHLEVAGKGGELFF.

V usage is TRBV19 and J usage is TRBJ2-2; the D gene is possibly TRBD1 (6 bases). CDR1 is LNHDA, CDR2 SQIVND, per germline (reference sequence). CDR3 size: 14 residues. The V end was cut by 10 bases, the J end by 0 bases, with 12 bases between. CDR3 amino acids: CATRDNPNTGELFF. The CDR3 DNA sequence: TGTGCCACCAGGGACAACCCGAACACCGGGGAGCTGTTTTTT.

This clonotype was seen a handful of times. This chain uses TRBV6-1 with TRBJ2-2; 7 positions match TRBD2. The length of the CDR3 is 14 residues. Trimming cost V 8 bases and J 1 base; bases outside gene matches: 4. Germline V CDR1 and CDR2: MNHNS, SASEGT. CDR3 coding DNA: TGTGCCAGCCAACGGGGGGAGAACACCGGGGAGCTGTTTTTT. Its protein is CASQRGENTGELFF.

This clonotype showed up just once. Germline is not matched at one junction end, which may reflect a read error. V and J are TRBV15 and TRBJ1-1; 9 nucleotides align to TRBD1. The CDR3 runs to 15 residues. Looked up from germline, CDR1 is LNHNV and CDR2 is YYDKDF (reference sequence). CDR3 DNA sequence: TGTACCACCAGCACTGGGACAGGGTTGAACACTGAAGCTTTCTTT. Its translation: CTTSTGTGLNTEAFF.

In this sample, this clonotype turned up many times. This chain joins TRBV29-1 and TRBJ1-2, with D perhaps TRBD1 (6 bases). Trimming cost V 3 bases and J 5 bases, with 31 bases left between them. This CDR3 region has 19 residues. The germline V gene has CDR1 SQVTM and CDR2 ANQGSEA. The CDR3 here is CSVETINVRTGSSAYGYTF. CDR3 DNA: TGCAGCGTTGAGACCATTAACGTACGTACAGGGTCGAGTGCGTATGGCTACACCTTC. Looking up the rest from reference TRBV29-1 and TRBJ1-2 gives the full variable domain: SAVISQKPSRDICQRGTSLTIQCQVDSQVTMMFWYRQQPGQSLTLIATANQGSEATYESGFVIDKFPISRPNLTFSTLTVSNMSPEDSSIYLCSVETINVRTGSSAYGYTFGSGTRLTVV.

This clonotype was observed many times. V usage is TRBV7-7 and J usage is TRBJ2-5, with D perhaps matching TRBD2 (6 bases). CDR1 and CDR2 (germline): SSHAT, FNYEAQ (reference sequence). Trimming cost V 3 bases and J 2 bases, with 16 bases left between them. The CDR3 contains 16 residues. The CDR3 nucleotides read TGTGCCAGCAGCTTTTCTTCGGTCGGAGGGCAAGAGACCCAGTACTTC. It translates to CASSFSSVGGQETQYF. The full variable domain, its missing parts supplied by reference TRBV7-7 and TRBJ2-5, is GAGVSQSPRYKVTKRGQDVTLRCDPISSHATLYWYQQALGQGPEFLTYFNYEAQPDKSGLPSDRFSAERPEGSISTLTIQRTEQRDSAMYRCASSFSSVGGQETQYFGPGTRLLVL.

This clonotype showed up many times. The CDR3 is CASSFGTGANYEQYF. CDR3 bases: TGCGCCAGCAGCTTCGGGACAGGGGCAAACTACGAGCAGTACTTC. The gene calls are TRBV5-1 and TRBJ2-7, with TRBD1 identical over 10 bases. Germline assignment: CDR1 SGHRS and CDR2 YFSETQ. Trimming removed 2 bases from V and 3 bases from J; junction bases left unmatched: 5. This CDR3 spans 15 amino acids.

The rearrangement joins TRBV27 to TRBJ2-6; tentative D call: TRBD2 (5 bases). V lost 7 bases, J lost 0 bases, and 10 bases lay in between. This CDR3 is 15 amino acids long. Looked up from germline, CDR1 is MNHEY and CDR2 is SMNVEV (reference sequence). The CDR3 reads CASMEAHSGANVLTF. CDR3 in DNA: TGTGCCAGCATGGAGGCGCACTCTGGGGCCAACGTCCTGACTTTC. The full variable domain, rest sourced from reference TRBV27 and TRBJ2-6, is EAQVTQNPRYLITVTGKKLTVTCSQNMNHEYMSWYRQDPGLGLRQIYYSMNVEVTDKGDVPEGYKVSRKEKRNFPLILESPSPNQTSLYFCASMEAHSGANVLTFGAGSRLTVL.

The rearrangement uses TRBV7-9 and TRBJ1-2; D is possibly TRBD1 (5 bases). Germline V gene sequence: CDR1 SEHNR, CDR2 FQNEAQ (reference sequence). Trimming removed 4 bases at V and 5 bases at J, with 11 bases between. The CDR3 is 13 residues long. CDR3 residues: CASSSTESYGYTF. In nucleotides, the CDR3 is TGTGCCAGCAGCTCGACAGAGAGTTATGGCTACACCTTC.

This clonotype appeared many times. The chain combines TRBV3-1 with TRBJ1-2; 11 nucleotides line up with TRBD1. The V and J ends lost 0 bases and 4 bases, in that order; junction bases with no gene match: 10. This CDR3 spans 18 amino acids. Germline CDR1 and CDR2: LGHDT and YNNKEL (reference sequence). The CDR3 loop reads CASSQERVGTGGSYGYTF. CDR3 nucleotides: TGTGCCAGCAGCCAAGAACGCGTTGGGACAGGGGGAAGCTATGGCTACACCTTC.

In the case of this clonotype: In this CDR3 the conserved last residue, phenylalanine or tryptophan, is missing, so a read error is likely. CDR3 protein: CASSYSRARGYTS. Here the CDR3 DNA reads TGTGCCAGCAGTTACTCCAGGGCACGGGGCTACACCTCC. V is TRBV6-5 and J is TRBJ1-2; D might be TRBD1 (5 bases). The CDR3 sequence is 13 residues long. Germline V gene lookup returns CDR1 MNHEY and CDR2 SVGAGI. Trimming took 0 bases from V and 8 from J, leaving 10 bases between them.

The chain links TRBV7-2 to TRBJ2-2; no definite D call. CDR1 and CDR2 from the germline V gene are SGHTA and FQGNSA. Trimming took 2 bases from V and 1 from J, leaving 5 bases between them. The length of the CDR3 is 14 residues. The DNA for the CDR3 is TGTGCCAGCAGCTTAAACAGGAACACCGGGGAGCTGTTTTTT. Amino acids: CASSLNRNTGELFF.

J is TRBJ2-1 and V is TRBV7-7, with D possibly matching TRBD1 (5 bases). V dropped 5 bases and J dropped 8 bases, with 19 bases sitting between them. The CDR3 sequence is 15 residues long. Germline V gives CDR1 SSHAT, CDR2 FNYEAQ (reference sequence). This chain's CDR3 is CASSPTVQGGDEQFF. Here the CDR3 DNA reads TGTGCCAGCAGCCCCACGGTCCAGGGTGGGGATGAGCAGTTCTTC. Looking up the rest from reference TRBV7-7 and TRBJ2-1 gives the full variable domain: GAGVSQSPRYKVTKRGQDVTLRCDPISSHATLYWYQQALGQGPEFLTYFNYEAQPDKSGLPSDRFSAERPEGSISTLTIQRTEQRDSAMYRCASSPTVQGGDEQFFGPGTRLTVL.

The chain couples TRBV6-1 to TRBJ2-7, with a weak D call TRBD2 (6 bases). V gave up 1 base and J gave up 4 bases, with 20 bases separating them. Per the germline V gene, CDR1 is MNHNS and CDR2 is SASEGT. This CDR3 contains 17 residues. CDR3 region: CASSEGLGGMSAYEQYF. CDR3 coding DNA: TGTGCCAGCAGTGAAGGACTAGGAGGGATGTCAGCATACGAGCAGTACTTC.

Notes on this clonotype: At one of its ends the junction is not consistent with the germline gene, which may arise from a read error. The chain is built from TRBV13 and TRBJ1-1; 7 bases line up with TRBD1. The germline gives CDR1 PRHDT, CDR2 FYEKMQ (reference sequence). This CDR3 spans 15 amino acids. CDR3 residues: CARSLYEGAGTEAFF. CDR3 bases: TGTGCCCGCAGCTTATACGAGGGGGCAGGAACTGAAGCTTTCTTT. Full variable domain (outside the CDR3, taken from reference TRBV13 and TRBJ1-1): AAGVIQSPRHLIKEKRETATLKCYPIPRHDTVYWYQQGPGQDPQFLISFYEKMQSDKGSIPDRFSAQQFSDYHSELNMSSLELGDSALYFCARSLYEGAGTEAFFGQGTRLTVV.

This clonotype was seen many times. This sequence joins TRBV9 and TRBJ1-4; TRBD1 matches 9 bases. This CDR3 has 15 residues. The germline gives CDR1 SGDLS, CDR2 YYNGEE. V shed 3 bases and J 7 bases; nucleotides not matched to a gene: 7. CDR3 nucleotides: TGTGCCAGCAGCGCAGGGGACAGGGAGGTTGAAAAACTGTTTTTT. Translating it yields CASSAGDREVEKLFF.

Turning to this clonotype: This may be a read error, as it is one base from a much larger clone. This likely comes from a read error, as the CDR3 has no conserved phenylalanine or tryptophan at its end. The CDR3 is CASSSRSNTEAFL. The CDR3 region has the DNA TGTGCCAGCAGTAGCCGGTCGAACACTGAAGCTTTCCTT. This chain uses TRBV5-5 with TRBJ1-1; unclear D gene. In germline, CDR1 is SGHKS, CDR2 YYEKEE (reference sequence). Trimming removed 5 bases at V and 1 base at J, with 9 bases between. The CDR3 spans 13 residues.

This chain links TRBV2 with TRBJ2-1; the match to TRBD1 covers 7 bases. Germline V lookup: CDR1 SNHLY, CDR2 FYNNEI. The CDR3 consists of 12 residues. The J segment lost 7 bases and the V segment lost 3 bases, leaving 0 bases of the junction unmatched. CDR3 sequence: CASSETGNEQFF. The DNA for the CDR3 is TGTGCCAGCAGTGAGACAGGGAATGAGCAGTTCTTC.

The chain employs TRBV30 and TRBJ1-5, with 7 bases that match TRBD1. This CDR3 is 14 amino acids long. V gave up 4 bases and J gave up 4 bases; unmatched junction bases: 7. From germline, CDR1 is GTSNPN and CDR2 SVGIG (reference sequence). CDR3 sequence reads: CAWTETGENQPQHF. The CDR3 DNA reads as TGTGCCTGGACTGAAACAGGGGAGAATCAGCCCCAGCATTTT.